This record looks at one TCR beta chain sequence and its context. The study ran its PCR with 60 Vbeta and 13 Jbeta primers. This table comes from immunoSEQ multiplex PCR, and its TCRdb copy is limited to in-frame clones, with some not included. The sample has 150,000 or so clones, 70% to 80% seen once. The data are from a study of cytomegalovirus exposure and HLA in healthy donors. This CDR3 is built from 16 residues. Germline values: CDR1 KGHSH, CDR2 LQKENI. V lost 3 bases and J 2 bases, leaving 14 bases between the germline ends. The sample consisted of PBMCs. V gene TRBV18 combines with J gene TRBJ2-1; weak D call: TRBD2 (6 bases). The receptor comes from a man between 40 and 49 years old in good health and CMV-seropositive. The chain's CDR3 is CASSPYAGKTYNEQFF. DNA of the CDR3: TGTGCCAGCTCACCGTATGCGGGAAAAACCTACAATGAGCAGTTCTTC.